The source of this T cell receptor beta chain is a study of T cells in Graves' hyperthyroidism and ophthalmopathy. Study conclusions and caveats: From stable hyperthyroidism, ophthalmopathy was set apart by a 13 V-J model.

The CDR3 covers 15 residues. Germline assignment: CDR1 MNHNS and CDR2 SASEGT. V was trimmed by 6 bases and J by 6 bases, leaving 17 bases between them. In making diagnoses, clinical symptoms, serum thyroxine and TRAb, thyroid ultrasound and orbital computed tomography were all used. This clonotype has just a few counts. Antigen unknown. RNA transcripts gave rise to amplified TCR beta CDR3 regions. The HTBI primer set drove a first-round RT-PCR of the TCR CDR3. TCRdb re-derived calls from the multiplex PCR reads in MiXCR, one entry per CDR3 protein. In the table there are hundreds of thousands of distinct CDR3 sequences, approximately 14% of which are singletons.

This clonotype originated in a woman aged 18-35 years with Graves' hyperthyroidism. The specimen sequenced was blood. J is TRBJ2-2 and V is TRBV6-1, with D maybe TRBD1 (6 bases). DNA of the CDR3: TGTGCCAGCAGAGGACAGTTCGGGTGGCCCGGGGAGCTGTTTTTT. Protein sequence: CASRGQFGWPGELFF.